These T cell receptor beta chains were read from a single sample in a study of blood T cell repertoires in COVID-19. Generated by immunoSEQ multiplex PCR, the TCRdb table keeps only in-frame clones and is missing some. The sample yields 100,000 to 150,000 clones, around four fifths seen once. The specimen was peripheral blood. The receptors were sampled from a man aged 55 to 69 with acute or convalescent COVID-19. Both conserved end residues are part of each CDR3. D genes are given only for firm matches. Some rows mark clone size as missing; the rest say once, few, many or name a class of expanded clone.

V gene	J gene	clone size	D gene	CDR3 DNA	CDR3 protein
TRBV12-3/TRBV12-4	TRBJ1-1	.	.	TGTGCCAGCAGCCCTATGAACACTGAAGCTTTCTTT	CASSPMNTEAFF
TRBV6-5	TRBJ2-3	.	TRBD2	TGTGCCAGCAGTTACTCTTCCGGGGGGACCACAGATACGCAGTATTTT	CASSYSSGGTTDTQYF
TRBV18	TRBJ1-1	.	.	TGTGCCAGCTCATTACAGGAGATGAACACTGAAGCTTTCTTT	CASSLQEMNTEAFF
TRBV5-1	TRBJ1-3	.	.	TGCGCCAGCAGCCTTCCGACAGGAACCTCTGGAAACACCATATATTTT	CASSLPTGTSGNTIYF
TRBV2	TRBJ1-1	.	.	TGTGCCAGCATCCATTCCGGGGAGGCTTGGGGAGTCTTT	CASIHSGEAWGVF
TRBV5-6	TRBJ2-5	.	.	TGTGCCAGCAGCGGAGACAGGTACAACCAAGAGACCCAGTACTTC	CASSGDRYNQETQYF
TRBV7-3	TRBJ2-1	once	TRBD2	TGTGCCAGCAGCTTCAACGCCGGGACTAGTAATGAGCAGTTCTTC	CASSFNAGTSNEQFF
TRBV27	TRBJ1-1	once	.	TGTGCCAGCAGCGGTAAGAGGGATGAAGCTTTCTTT	CASSGKRDEAFF
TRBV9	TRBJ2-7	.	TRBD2	TGTGCCAGCAGCGCCCTGGCTAGCGGCTCCTACGAGCAGTACTTC	CASSALASGSYEQYF
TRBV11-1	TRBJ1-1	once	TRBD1	TGTGCCAGCAGCGACAGGGGTCCTGAAGCTTTCTTT	CASSDRGPEAFF
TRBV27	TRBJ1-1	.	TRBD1	TGTGCCAGCAGCCGCAGAAACAGGGGAATCACTGAAGCTTTCTTT	CASSRRNRGITEAFF
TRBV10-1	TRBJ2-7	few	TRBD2	TGCGCCAGCAGTGAGTTCACTAGCGGGAACTTGTACTTC	CASSEFTSGNLYF
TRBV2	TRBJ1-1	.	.	TGTGCCAGCAGTGGGACTTATAACACTGAAGCTTTCTTT	CASSGTYNTEAFF
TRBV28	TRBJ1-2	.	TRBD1	TGTGCCAGCAGGGGGACAGGTTTCTCTTATGGCTACACCTTC	CASRGTGFSYGYTF
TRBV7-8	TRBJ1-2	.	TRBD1	TGTGCCAGCAGCCCCGACGGGGTTGGAACAGGGGTTGGCTACACCTTC	CASSPDGVGTGVGYTF
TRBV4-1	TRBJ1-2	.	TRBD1	TGCGCCAGCAGCCAAGAAACAGGGGGCCTCTATGGCTACACCTTC	CASSQETGGLYGYTF
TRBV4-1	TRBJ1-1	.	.	TGCGCCAGCAGCCAAACCCCGGCTTTCAGGCCAAGAGTAGCTTTCTTT	CASSQTPAFRPRVAFF